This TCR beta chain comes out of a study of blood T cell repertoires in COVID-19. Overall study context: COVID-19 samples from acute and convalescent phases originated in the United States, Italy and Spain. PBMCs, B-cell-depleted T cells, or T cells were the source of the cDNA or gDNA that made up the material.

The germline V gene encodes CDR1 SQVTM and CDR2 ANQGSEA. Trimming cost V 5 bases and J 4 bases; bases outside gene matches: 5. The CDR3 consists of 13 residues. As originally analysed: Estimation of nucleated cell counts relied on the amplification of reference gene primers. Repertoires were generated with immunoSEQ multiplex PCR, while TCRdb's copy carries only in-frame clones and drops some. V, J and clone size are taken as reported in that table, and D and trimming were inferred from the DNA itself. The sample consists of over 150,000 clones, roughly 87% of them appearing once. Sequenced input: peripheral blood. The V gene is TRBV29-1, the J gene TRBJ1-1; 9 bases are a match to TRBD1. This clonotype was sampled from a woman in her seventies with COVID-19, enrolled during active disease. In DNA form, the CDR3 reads TGCAGCGTTACCGGGACAGGGTTCACTGAAGCTTTCTTT. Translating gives CSVTGTGFTEAFF.